The 20 T cell receptor beta chains below come from one sample, sequenced in a study of T-cell reconstitution after alpha-beta-depleted transplantation in children. Preparation of the TCRbeta library was carried out with unique molecular identifiers. TCRdb ran MiXCR on the PCR reads and lists one entry per CDR3 protein. Of about 240,000 distinct CDR3 sequences in the sample, more than 20% were seen once. This material consisted of PBMCs, taken before TCRalphabeta/CD19-depleted stem cell transplant. These receptors were obtained from a girl aged 2 to 9 with Fanconi anemia, due to receive a stem cell transplant.

The chain is built from TRBV21-1 and TRBJ2-5; whether TRBD1, the table's D call, matches the DNA was not checked. TRBV21-1 is deemed a pseudogene. This CDR3 region has 16 residues. The chain's CDR3 is CASSLPTGRNQETQYF. CDR3 DNA sequence: TGTGCCAGCAGCTTACCGACAGGACGTAACCAAGAGACCCAGTACTTC.

This chain joins TRBV20-1 and TRBJ2-7; 11 bases line up with TRBD2. Trimming cost V 2 bases and J 2 bases; bases outside gene matches: 11. CDR3 length: 17 residues. Germline CDR1 DFQATT, CDR2 SNEGSKA (reference sequence). The DNA for the CDR3 is TGCAGTGCTAGACCTACCTTAGCGGGAGGGCCTCCCTACGAGCAGTACTTC. Its translation is CSARPTLAGGPPYEQYF.

The chain recombines TRBV24-1 with TRBJ2-1, with D tentatively TRBD2 (6 bases). CDR3 length: 14 residues. Germline V CDR1 and CDR2: KGHDR, SFDVKD. V was clipped by 1 base and J by 9 bases, with 12 bases between them. This CDR3 is CATSDLDGLSEQFF. CDR3 DNA sequence: TGTGCCACCAGTGATTTAGACGGACTAAGTGAGCAGTTCTTC.

This clonotype was found a few times. This chain connects TRBV29-1 to TRBJ1-1; D is perhaps TRBD1 (5 bases). The germline V gene has CDR1 SQVTM and CDR2 ANQGSEA. The V end was cut by 2 bases, the J end by 1 base, with 5 bases between. The CDR3 contains 12 residues. CDR3 bases: TGCAGCGTTGAAACAGGGAACACTGAAGCTTTCTTT. Translating it yields CSVETGNTEAFF.

This clonotype came up many times. The CDR3 sequence: CASSFHRQWDIQYF. The DNA for the CDR3 is TGTGCCAGCAGTTTTCACCGTCAATGGGACATTCAGTACTTC. This chain uses TRBV12-3 or TRBV12-4 with TRBJ2-4; D is unresolved. V lost 3 bases and J lost 8, with 14 bases in between. This CDR3 comprises 14 residues.

This clonotype has at least ten counts. The V and J genes are TRBV7-9 and TRBJ1-4; D gene ambiguous. The CDR3 is 11 amino acids. Trimming cost V 5 bases and J 11 bases, with 9 bases left between them. Germline V gene lookup returns CDR1 SEHNR and CDR2 FQNEAQ (reference sequence). This CDR3 is CASSLTSKLFF. CDR3 DNA: TGTGCCAGCAGCCTGACGAGTAAACTGTTTTTT. Variable domain in full (rest from reference TRBV7-9 and TRBJ1-4): DTGVSQNPRHKITKRGQNVTFRCDPISEHNRLYWYRQTLGQGPEFLTYFQNEAQLEKSRLLSDRFSAERPKGSFSTLEIQRTEQGDSAMYLCASSLTSKLFFGSGTQLSVL.

This clonotype was seen only a few times. The V call is TRBV29-1, the J call TRBJ2-5; no firm D call. The V gene lost 5 bases and the J gene lost 3 bases, with 10 bases spanning the gap. CDR3 length: 12 residues. Per the germline V gene, CDR1 is SQVTM and CDR2 is ANQGSEA. For the CDR3, the DNA is TGCAGCGTTCGCCCACCTAAAGAGACCCAGTACTTC. Its protein product is CSVRPPKETQYF.

The V and J genes are TRBV2 and TRBJ2-5; D remains unclear. Germline values: CDR1 SNHLY, CDR2 FYNNEI. V dropped 8 bases and J dropped 3 bases, with 7 bases sitting between them. This CDR3 is built from 11 residues. CDR3 region: CASGFEETQYF. The DNA for the CDR3 is TGTGCCAGCGGGTTTGAAGAGACCCAGTACTTC.

This clonotype has at least ten counts. The J gene is TRBJ2-2, the V gene TRBV29-1; unclear D gene. The germline V and J ends were trimmed by 4 bases and 6 bases, with 12 bases remaining between them. Germline V gene data show CDR1 as SQVTM and CDR2 as ANQGSEA. The CDR3 consists of 13 residues. CDR3 sequence (DNA): TGCAGCGTTGGGTACGCGGACGCCGGGGAGCTGTTTTTT. This codes for CSVGYADAGELFF.

This clonotype was observed at least ten times. Here the CDR3 reads CASSLDGTSQETQYF. CDR3 bases: TGCGCCAGCAGCTTGGACGGGACTAGCCAAGAGACCCAGTACTTC. The J gene is TRBJ2-5, the V gene TRBV5-1, with 8 positions matching TRBD2. V dropped 0 bases and J dropped 1; count of bases not matched to a gene: 2. This CDR3 region has 15 residues. Germline CDR1 is SGHRS and CDR2 is YFSETQ.

This clonotype was seen at least ten times. This sequence joins TRBV5-1 and TRBJ2-7, with 11 positions matching TRBD2. CDR3 length: 14 residues. Germline CDR1 reads SGHRS; CDR2 reads YFSETQ. V trimming: 4 bases; J trimming: 3 bases; junction bases outside the gene matches: 3. The CDR3 here is CASSTGTSGYEQYF. The DNA for the CDR3 is TGCGCCAGCAGCACCGGGACTAGCGGCTACGAGCAGTACTTC.

This clonotype turned up a few times. The chain is built from TRBV20-1 and TRBJ2-5, with 11 bases fitting TRBD2. The CDR3 length is 18 residues. J was trimmed by 2 bases and V by 1 base; bases with no gene match: 12. In germline, CDR1 is DFQATT, CDR2 SNEGSKA (reference sequence). The CDR3 DNA reads as TGCAGTGCTAGAGGGACACATGAGCTAGCGGGGGGTCAAGAGACCCAGTACTTC. Residues: CSARGTHELAGGQETQYF.

In this sample, this clonotype turned up many times. The V and J genes are TRBV2 and TRBJ2-7; D tentatively fits TRBD1 or TRBD2 (7 bases each). V was shortened by 6 bases and J by 0 bases, with 15 bases between the two germline ends. This CDR3 has 15 residues. The germline V gene encodes CDR1 SNHLY and CDR2 FYNNEI. The CDR3 sequence is CASRGGTASSYEQYF. CDR3 nucleotides: TGTGCCAGCAGGGGAGGGACAGCGAGCTCCTACGAGCAGTACTTC.

This clonotype was seen repeatedly, ten times or more. V gene TRBV20-1 combines with J gene TRBJ2-1; 11 bases map to TRBD2. The CDR3 has 15 amino acids. The V gene's germline CDR1 is DFQATT and CDR2 SNEGSKA (reference sequence). V trimming: 6 bases; J trimming: 2 bases; junction bases outside the gene matches: 6. The CDR3 region is CSAPISGRAYNEQFF. CDR3 sequence (DNA): TGCAGTGCACCCATTAGCGGGAGGGCCTACAATGAGCAGTTCTTC.

V and J are TRBV20-1 and TRBJ2-1; a possible D gene is TRBD2 (6 bases). Germline V lookup: CDR1 DFQATT, CDR2 SNEGSKA (reference sequence). Trimming cost V 5 bases and J 5 bases, with 19 bases left between them. This CDR3 has 15 residues. The DNA of the CDR3 is TGCAGTGCTCCACTAGCCGGGAGAGATCACAATGAGCAGTTCTTC. Amino acid sequence: CSAPLAGRDHNEQFF.

The rearrangement links TRBV20-1 to TRBJ2-5; 8 nucleotides match TRBD2. The CDR3 sequence is 15 residues long. Germline values: CDR1 DFQATT, CDR2 SNEGSKA (reference sequence). The J segment lost 3 bases and the V segment lost 3 bases, leaving 9 bases of the junction unmatched. The CDR3 region is CSASDLAGPKETQYF. DNA for the CDR3: TGCAGTGCTAGCGACCTAGCGGGCCCGAAAGAGACCCAGTACTTC.

This clonotype was recorded many times. The rearrangement joins TRBV29-1 to TRBJ2-1; D perhaps matches TRBD1 (6 bases). Trimming took 8 bases from V and 5 from J, leaving 13 bases between them. The CDR3 length is 12 residues. CDR1 is SQVTM, CDR2 ANQGSEA, per germline. CDR3 coding DNA: TGCAGCTCTATCCCAGGGGACAATGAGCAGTTCTTC. Protein product: CSSIPGDNEQFF.

This clonotype was seen a single time. The V gene is TRBV12-3 or TRBV12-4, the J gene TRBJ2-3, with 10 nucleotides matching TRBD1. CDR3 length: 15 amino acids. The V gene end was trimmed by 6 bases and the J gene end by 1 base; junction bases not matched to a gene: 4. The CDR3 protein is CASRTGTGGTDTQYF. The CDR3 bases are TGTGCCAGCAGGACCGGGACAGGGGGCACAGATACGCAGTATTTT.

This clonotype was detected a few times. This chain connects TRBV29-1 to TRBJ1-1; D unclear. CDR1 and CDR2 (germline): SQVTM, ANQGSEA. V was clipped by 6 bases and J by 4 bases, with 9 bases between them. This CDR3 is 11 amino acids long. The CDR3 spells CSVDEITEAFF. The CDR3 coding sequence is TGCAGCGTGGATGAGATCACTGAAGCTTTCTTT. The complete variable domain, with remaining parts taken from reference TRBV29-1 and TRBJ1-1, reads SAVISQKPSRDICQRGTSLTIQCQVDSQVTMMFWYRQQPGQSLTLIATANQGSEATYESGFVIDKFPISRPNLTFSTLTVSNMSPEDSSIYLCSVDEITEAFFGQGTRLTVV.

The table lists this clonotype with many counts. This chain links TRBV12-3 or TRBV12-4 with TRBJ1-1, with a possible D match to TRBD1 (5 bases). Trimming took 8 bases from V and 1 from J, leaving 11 bases between them. CDR3 length equals 13 residues. The DNA for the CDR3 is TGTGCCAGCCGACAGTCACCGAACACTGAAGCTTTCTTT. Translating it yields CASRQSPNTEAFF.